This TCR beta chain was captured by sequencing in a study of blood T cell repertoires in COVID-19. In this sample, this clone turned up a few times. The J segment lost 3 bases and the V segment lost 6 bases, leaving 7 bases of the junction unmatched. Germline CDR1 and CDR2: MNHEY and SVGAGI. The CDR3 consists of 14 residues. Authors' data handling: Reference gene primer amplification gave nucleated cell count estimates. Assay used: immunoSEQ multiplex PCR; TCRdb lists only in-frame clones, some missing. V, J and clone size are taken as reported in that table, and D and trimming were inferred from the DNA itself. Among about 430,000 clones listed, roughly 84% were seen once. Clinical history reported by participants formed the basis on which cohorts were assigned.

The material sequenced was PBMCs or T cells enriched from blood (not recorded which). This chain links TRBV6-5 with TRBJ2-7, with 8 bases matching TRBD2. The sequence derives from a woman under 30 who had been exposed to COVID-19. The CDR3 coding sequence is TGTGCCAGCAGGAGGAGCGGGGGAAACTACGAGCAGTACTTC. Residues: CASRRSGGNYEQYF.